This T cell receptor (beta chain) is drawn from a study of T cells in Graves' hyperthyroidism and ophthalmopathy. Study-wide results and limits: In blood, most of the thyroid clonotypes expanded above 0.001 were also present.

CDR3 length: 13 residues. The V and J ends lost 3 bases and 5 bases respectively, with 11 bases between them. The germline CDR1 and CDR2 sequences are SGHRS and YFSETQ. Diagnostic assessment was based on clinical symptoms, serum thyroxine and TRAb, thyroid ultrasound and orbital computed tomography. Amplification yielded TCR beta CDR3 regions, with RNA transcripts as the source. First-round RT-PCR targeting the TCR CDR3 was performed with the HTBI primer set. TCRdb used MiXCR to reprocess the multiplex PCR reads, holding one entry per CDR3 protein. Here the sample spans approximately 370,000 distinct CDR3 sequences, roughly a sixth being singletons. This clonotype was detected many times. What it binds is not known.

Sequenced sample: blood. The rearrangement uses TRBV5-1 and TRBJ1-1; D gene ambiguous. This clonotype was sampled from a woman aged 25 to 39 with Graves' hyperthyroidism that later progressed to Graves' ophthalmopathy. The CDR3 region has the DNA TGCGCCAGCAGCTCCCCCCGGAAAACTGAAGCTTTCTTT. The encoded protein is CASSSPRKTEAFF.